The clone carrying this T cell receptor beta chain was detected only a few times. The CDR3 has 15 residues. Germline CDR1 SGHRS, CDR2 YFSETQ. Trimming left V 5 bases short and J 0 bases short, with 14 bases between. The entry originates in a study of identical twins. A universal primer site was incorporated via template switching, and the cDNA contained unique molecular identifiers. Via MiXCR, TCRdb re-called the 5' RACE reads, giving one row per CDR3 protein. The table lists nearly 900,000 distinct CDR3 sequences, more than 9% of them singletons. This sample also belongs to another study, concerning yellow fever vaccine responses in identical twins.

The specimen was PBMCs. This chain joins TRBV5-1 and TRBJ1-2; D gene ambiguous. The origin of this receptor is a woman aged 18-29 years in good health. The CDR3 region has the DNA TGCGCCAGCAGAATTCAAGACAATCCTAACTATGGCTACACCTTC. Its translation: CASRIQDNPNYGYTF.